This note documents a single TCR beta chain sequence. This sample was included in a study of blood T cell repertoires in COVID-19. Across the study: The United States, Italy and Spain provided the acute and convalescent COVID-19 samples. T cells, B-cell-depleted T cells, or PBMCs supplied cDNA or gDNA.

Germline V gene lookup returns CDR1 LNHNV and CDR2 YYDKDF (reference sequence). The CDR3 sequence is 19 residues long. J was trimmed by 0 bases and V by 3 bases; bases with no gene match: 8. Clones were sequenced by immunoSEQ multiplex PCR, and TCRdb holds only the in-frame ones, with some missing. In the table there are hundreds of thousands of clones, nearly 90% of which are singletons. This sequence joins TRBV15 and TRBJ2-6; TRBD1 matches at 10 bases. The source material was peripheral blood. This TCR was recovered from a man aged 18 to 30 with active or convalescent COVID-19. The CDR3 region has the DNA TGTGCCACCAGCAGTCAGACAGGGGGCCAGAGCTCTGGGGCCAACGTCCTGACTTTC. This gives the protein CATSSQTGGQSSGANVLTF.